The subject of this entry is one T cell receptor (beta chain). The CDR3 totals 14 residues. The V and J ends lost 5 bases and 2 bases, in that order; junction bases with no gene match: 4. Germline CDR1 is SGHTA and CDR2 is FQGNSA. This entry belongs to a study of control samples from healthy donors and cancer patients. Repertoires were generated with immunoSEQ multiplex PCR, while TCRdb's copy carries only in-frame clones and drops some. This table has 65,000 to 95,000 clones, 89% appearing once. The material sequenced was blood. The receptor was isolated from a man in his fifties or sixties in good health. V usage is TRBV7-2 and J usage is TRBJ2-7, with 9 bases that match TRBD2. As DNA, the CDR3 is TGTGCCAGCAGCCGGGCTAGCGGGGCCTACGAGCAGTACTTC. The encoded protein is CASSRASGAYEQYF. The whole variable domain, remainder taken from reference TRBV7-2 and TRBJ2-7, is GAGVSQSPSNKVTEKGKDVELRCDPISGHTALYWYRQSLGQGLEFLIYFQGNSAPDKSGLPSDRFSAERTGGSVSTLTIQRTQQEDSAVYLCASSRASGAYEQYFGPGTRLTVT.